These T cell receptor beta chains were read from a single sample in a study of CD8 T cells in ankylosing spondylitis. TCRdb called the 5' RACE reads again in MiXCR, with one record for every CDR3 protein. There are around 90,000 distinct CDR3 sequences in the sample; 27% occur only once, and roughly 59% lies in the top ten. Sequencing used blood, either unsorted or a sorted T cell fraction (not recorded which). The origin of the receptors is a male donor with ankylosing spondylitis or in good health (not recorded which). The CDR3 runs from the conserved cysteine through the conserved F or W. The D gene is left open where the match is weak. Rows may omit the clone size; those that give it use once, few, many or a size class.

d_call,j_call,clone_size,v_call,cdr3_aa,cdr3_nt
NA,TRBJ1-1,once,TRBV20-1,CSASSGLEMNTEAFF,TGCAGTGCTAGTTCAGGATTAGAGATGAACACTGAAGCTTTCTTT
TRBD2,TRBJ2-1,few,TRBV20-1,CSAVDQAGSNEQFF,TGCAGTGCTGTAGATCAAGCGGGATCGAATGAGCAGTTCTTC
TRBD2,TRBJ2-1,NA,TRBV20-1,CSAASSGAYNEQFF,TGCAGTGCTGCCTCTAGCGGGGCATACAATGAGCAGTTCTTC
NA,TRBJ2-3,NA,TRBV27,CASSFRGGTQYF,TGTGCCAGCAGTTTTAGGGGGGGTACGCAGTATTTT
TRBD2,TRBJ2-7,NA,TRBV5-1,CASSPPRSGRPDEQYF,TGCGCCAGCAGCCCCCCACGTAGCGGGAGGCCCGACGAGCAGTACTTC
TRBD1,TRBJ1-5,few,TRBV25-1,CASSATGAYQPQHF,TGTGCCAGCAGCGCGACAGGGGCATATCAGCCCCAGCATTTT
NA,TRBJ2-5,few,TRBV20-1,CSARRDTQETQYF,TGCAGTGCTAGGCGGGACACCCAAGAGACCCAGTACTTC
NA,TRBJ2-7,NA,TRBV5-1,CASGKGETQSSYEQYF,TGCGCCAGCGGCAAGGGGGAGACACAAAGCTCCTACGAGCAGTACTTC
TRBD2,TRBJ2-1,many,TRBV20-1,CSANIAGGRVNEQFF,TGCAGTGCTAACATAGCGGGAGGGCGTGTCAATGAGCAGTTCTTC
NA,TRBJ1-2,few,TRBV7-9,CASSLEAGLGYTF,TGTGCCAGCAGCTTAGAGGCAGGACTCGGCTACACCTTC
NA,TRBJ2-1,NA,TRBV5-1,CASARDHAYNEQFF,TGCGCCAGCGCGCGGGACCACGCCTACAATGAGCAGTTCTTC
NA,TRBJ2-1,NA,TRBV28,CASGLNEQFF,TGTGCCAGCGGCCTCAATGAGCAGTTCTTC
TRBD2,TRBJ2-3,NA,TRBV20-1,CSARWIRGPLAGGTDTQYF,TGCAGTGCTAGATGGATCAGGGGCCCGCTAGCGGGAGGCACAGATACGCAGTATTTT
NA,TRBJ1-5,few,TRBV7-9,CASSSEWEGNQPQHF,TGTGCCAGCAGCTCGGAGTGGGAAGGCAATCAGCCCCAGCATTTT
NA,TRBJ2-3,NA,TRBV28,CASSLLARTYTDTQYF,TGTGCCAGCAGTTTATTAGCCCGTACCTACACAGATACGCAGTATTTT
TRBD2,TRBJ2-1,NA,TRBV20-1,CSARGLAGGRSTYNEQFF,TGCAGTGCTAGAGGGCTCGCGGGAGGGCGAAGCACCTACAATGAGCAGTTCTTC
NA,TRBJ1-2,few,TRBV5-1,CASSPQGGRTGHGYTF,TGCGCCAGCAGCCCCCAAGGTGGCAGGACGGGTCATGGCTACACCTTC
NA,TRBJ1-1,NA,TRBV5-1,CASNAIEKMNTEAFF,TGCGCCAGCAACGCAATTGAGAAGATGAACACTGAAGCTTTCTTT
NA,TRBJ1-5,NA,TRBV11-2,CASSRRQGGNQPQHF,TGTGCCAGCTCACGAAGGCAGGGAGGCAATCAGCCCCAGCATTTT
TRBD1,TRBJ2-7,once,TRBV5-5,CASSFAPTGGYEQYF,TGTGCCAGCAGCTTTGCGCCGACAGGGGGCTACGAGCAGTACTTC
TRBD2,TRBJ2-7,few,TRBV18,CASSPYGREGEQYF,TGTGCCAGCTCACCTTACGGGCGGGAGGGCGAGCAGTACTTC
NA,TRBJ1-3,few,TRBV9,CASRRASSGNTIYF,TGTGCCAGCAGAAGGGCGAGCTCTGGAAACACCATATATTTT
NA,TRBJ2-3,NA,TRBV12-3/TRBV12-4,CASSFLNPSTDTQYF,TGTGCCAGCAGTTTCCTCAACCCTAGCACAGATACGCAGTATTTT
TRBD1,TRBJ1-5,NA,TRBV10-3,CAISGTGPPEQPQHF,TGTGCCATCAGCGGGACAGGGCCTCCGGAGCAGCCCCAGCATTTT
NA,TRBJ1-3,NA,TRBV7-3,CASSLSGEGSPGNTIYF,TGTGCCAGCAGCTTAAGCGGAGAGGGTTCGCCTGGAAACACCATATATTTT
TRBD1,TRBJ2-2,NA,TRBV3-1,CASSQWDRGTGELFF,TGTGCCAGCAGCCAATGGGACAGGGGGACCGGGGAGCTGTTTTTT
NA,TRBJ1-5,few,TRBV5-6,CASSKVKTPGQINQPQHF,TGTGCCAGCAGCAAGGTAAAGACCCCGGGACAAATCAATCAGCCCCAGCATTTT
NA,TRBJ2-3,few,TRBV7-3,CASSQDSTTADTQYF,TGTGCCAGCAGCCAGGACTCAACTACCGCAGATACGCAGTATTTT
NA,TRBJ1-2,NA,TRBV29-1,CSVEIGGGRGYTF,TGCAGCGTTGAAATAGGCGGTGGCAGGGGCTACACCTTC
TRBD2,TRBJ2-3,few,TRBV5-1,CASSLDTAGSTDTQYF,TGCGCCAGCAGCTTGGATACAGCGGGGAGTACAGATACGCAGTATTTT
NA,TRBJ2-4,many,TRBV19,CASSRGTEPSGNIQYF,TGTGCCAGTAGTCGGGGGACAGAACCCTCTGGGAACATTCAGTACTTC
NA,TRBJ2-5,NA,TRBV7-2,CASSLTFAVQETQYF,TGTGCCAGCAGCTTGACCTTCGCAGTACAAGAGACCCAGTACTTC
TRBD2,TRBJ2-5,NA,TRBV3-1,CASTLTSGNIGTQYF,TGTGCCAGCACCTTAACTAGCGGTAATATCGGGACCCAGTACTTC
TRBD1,TRBJ2-5,NA,TRBV27,CAAGGETQYF,TGTGCGGCAGGGGGAGAGACCCAGTACTTC
NA,TRBJ1-1,few,TRBV6-5,CASSYSRGNTEAFF,TGTGCCAGCAGTTACTCGAGGGGGAACACTGAAGCTTTCTTT
NA,TRBJ1-2,few,TRBV4-2,CASSRDGQRNYGYTF,TGTGCCAGCAGCCGAGACGGACAGAGGAACTATGGCTACACCTTC
TRBD2,TRBJ2-1,NA,TRBV5-1,CASSGGLAAYNEQFF,TGCGCCAGCAGCGGGGGACTAGCGGCCTACAATGAGCAGTTCTTC
NA,TRBJ2-3,NA,TRBV29-1,CSVEGDKDTQYF,TGCAGCGTTGAAGGGGACAAAGATACGCAGTATTTT
TRBD2,TRBJ2-7,NA,TRBV9,CASSVAAGGRSEQYF,TGTGCCAGCAGCGTAGCCGCGGGAGGTCGCTCCGAGCAGTACTTC
TRBD1,TRBJ2-6,once,TRBV11-2,CASSFGHRDRAGANVLTF,TGTGCCAGCAGCTTCGGTCATCGGGACAGGGCTGGGGCCAACGTCCTGACTTTC
TRBD1,TRBJ2-3,NA,TRBV20-1,CSAVTQGTYTDTQYF,TGCAGTGCTGTAACACAGGGGACCTACACAGATACGCAGTATTTT
NA,TRBJ2-1,NA,TRBV5-1,CASSPDPRGGNEHFF,TGCGCCAGCAGCCCGGACCCCAGGGGTGGTAATGAGCACTTCTTC